This T cell receptor (beta chain) was obtained from a study of blood T cell repertoires in COVID-19. Study in general: COVID-19 samples collected from the United States, Italy and Spain covered acute and convalescent phases. The analysed material was cDNA or gDNA that came from T cells, B-cell-depleted T cells, or PBMCs.

Under the authors' procedure: Reference gene primer amplification gave estimated nucleated cell counts. Clones were read by immunoSEQ multiplex PCR, and TCRdb kept only the in-frame ones, dropping some. V and J calls and clone size follow that table, whereas D and trimming were derived from the DNA. The profile shows some 350,000 clones, around 82% of them singletons. The germline V gene has CDR1 SGHVS and CDR2 FNYEAQ. J gave up 5 bases and V 6 bases, and 11 bases lay outside the gene matches. This CDR3 has 15 residues. The clonotype originates from a man younger than 45 with active or convalescent COVID-19. Sequences were obtained from peripheral blood. This chain connects TRBV7-6 to TRBJ1-1; TRBD1 agrees at 8 bases. The CDR3 protein is CASSRGGRGLTEAFF. The CDR3 bases are TGTGCCAGCAGTAGGGGCGGCAGGGGGCTTACTGAAGCTTTCTTT. Full variable domain (remainder filled in from reference TRBV7-6 and TRBJ1-1): GAGVSQSPRYKVTKRGQDVALRCDPISGHVSLYWYRQALGQGPEFLTYFNYEAQQDKSGLPNDRFSAERPEGSISTLTIQRTEQRDSAMYRCASSRGGRGLTEAFFGQGTRLTVV.